A selection of T cell receptor beta chains follows, all from one sample in a study of metastatic and nonmetastatic thyroid tumors. TCRdb reassembled clones from the PCR reads with MiXCR. Of about 20,000 clones in the sample, around 14% were seen once. The sequencing sample was made of blood. The source of these receptors is a female donor with papillary thyroid cancer or a benign thyroid nodule (not recorded which). Some clones in this sample may be carry-over from other donors' samples. CDR3s leave out the opening cysteine and the closing phenylalanine or tryptophan. Each record gives: V gene, clone size, J gene, CDR3 length, CDR3 protein. Rows may omit the clone size; those that give it use once, few, many or a size class.

v_gene: TRBV10-3
abundance: many
j_gene: TRBJ2-3
len: 13
CDR3aa: AISESRAGPDTQY

v_gene: TRBV10-2
abundance: many
j_gene: TRBJ2-7
len: 17
CDR3aa: ASSQRGTGISGRVHEQY

v_gene: TRBV6-1
abundance: many
j_gene: TRBJ2-7
len: 12
CDR3aa: ASTRGMTSYEQY

v_gene: TRBV6-2/TRBV6-3
abundance: medium-sized
j_gene: TRBJ1-5
len: 14
CDR3aa: ASSYSRLRHNQPQH

v_gene: TRBV27
abundance: medium-sized
j_gene: TRBJ2-1
len: 13
CDR3aa: ASSLEGSSYNEQF

v_gene: TRBV30
abundance: few
j_gene: TRBJ1-5
len: 17
CDR3aa: AWSDPPLGQGLLNQPQH

v_gene: TRBV10-3
abundance: many
j_gene: TRBJ2-7
len: 13
CDR3aa: AISDTAGGGYEQY

v_gene: TRBV7-2
abundance: many
j_gene: TRBJ2-1
len: 11
CDR3aa: ASSTGLAGEQF

v_gene: TRBV20-1
abundance: many
j_gene: TRBJ1-2
len: 10
CDR3aa: SAPGPLYGYT

v_gene: TRBV10-3
abundance: many
j_gene: TRBJ2-3
len: 10
CDR3aa: AISEATDTQY

v_gene: TRBV5-1
abundance: few
j_gene: TRBJ2-1
len: 17
CDR3aa: ASSPTGTSDLYSYNEQF

v_gene: TRBV25-1
abundance: .
j_gene: TRBJ2-7
len: 12
CDR3aa: VSSEYLVGGEQY

v_gene: TRBV11-2
abundance: .
j_gene: TRBJ2-6
len: 14
CDR3aa: ASSCQGYAGANVLT

v_gene: TRBV7-8
abundance: .
j_gene: TRBJ2-5
len: 15
CDR3aa: ASSRIAGVVGEETQY

v_gene: TRBV28
abundance: medium-sized
j_gene: TRBJ1-2
len: 11
CDR3aa: ASSFQGPYGYT

v_gene: TRBV28
abundance: medium-sized
j_gene: TRBJ1-5
len: 12
CDR3aa: ASRPNRYNQPQH

v_gene: TRBV9
abundance: many
j_gene: TRBJ2-5
len: 13
CDR3aa: ASSVSGSYTETQY

v_gene: TRBV18
abundance: .
j_gene: TRBJ2-1
len: 12
CDR3aa: ASSPHQGHNEQF

v_gene: TRBV4-1
abundance: many
j_gene: TRBJ1-2
len: 11
CDR3aa: ASSQEAGILYT

v_gene: TRBV6-1
abundance: few
j_gene: TRBJ1-5
len: 14
CDR3aa: ASSERHRGGNQPQH

v_gene: TRBV10-2
abundance: few
j_gene: TRBJ2-7
len: 13
CDR3aa: ASSDKLAGAGEQY

v_gene: TRBV19
abundance: few
j_gene: TRBJ2-7
len: 13
CDR3aa: ASSTGADVRYEQY

v_gene: TRBV25-1
abundance: many
j_gene: TRBJ1-1
len: 12
CDR3aa: ASSIHRDNTEAF

v_gene: TRBV7-3
abundance: .
j_gene: TRBJ2-7
len: 17
CDR3aa: ASSSNIGSSGGKTYEQY

v_gene: TRBV2
abundance: many
j_gene: TRBJ1-6
len: 11
CDR3aa: ASSDRTNSPLH

v_gene: TRBV5-1
abundance: many
j_gene: TRBJ2-1
len: 11
CDR3aa: ASSSRPNNEQF

v_gene: TRBV10-2
abundance: many
j_gene: TRBJ2-7
len: 17
CDR3aa: ASSQRGTGTSGRVHEQY

v_gene: TRBV30
abundance: many
j_gene: TRBJ1-1
len: 9
CDR3aa: AWGTNTEAF

v_gene: TRBV5-4
abundance: many
j_gene: TRBJ2-5
len: 13
CDR3aa: ASSNNYPGGETQY

v_gene: TRBV20-1
abundance: many
j_gene: TRBJ2-7
len: 13
CDR3aa: SARDGTSVTYEQY

v_gene: TRBV5-4
abundance: few
j_gene: TRBJ2-1
len: 13
CDR3aa: ASSLDRLSYNEQF

v_gene: TRBV2
abundance: many
j_gene: TRBJ1-3
len: 13
CDR3aa: ASTAGGFSGNTIY

v_gene: TRBV19
abundance: medium-sized
j_gene: TRBJ1-5
len: 11
CDR3aa: ASSIGGNQPQH

v_gene: TRBV20-1
abundance: many
j_gene: TRBJ2-1
len: 11
CDR3aa: SANRAPYNEQF

v_gene: TRBV7-2
abundance: many
j_gene: TRBJ2-5
len: 12
CDR3aa: ASRAGTREETQY

v_gene: TRBV7-8
abundance: few
j_gene: TRBJ2-7
len: 10
CDR3aa: AIISNVGEQY

v_gene: TRBV5-1
abundance: many
j_gene: TRBJ1-3
len: 13
CDR3aa: ASSLSLGKGFTIY

v_gene: TRBV20-1
abundance: many
j_gene: TRBJ1-3
len: 13
CDR3aa: SARDRASPGNTIY

v_gene: TRBV2
abundance: many
j_gene: TRBJ2-5
len: 12
CDR3aa: ASSSGTAQETQY

v_gene: TRBV27
abundance: .
j_gene: TRBJ1-6
len: 10
CDR3aa: ASSPQGLPLH

v_gene: TRBV7-8
abundance: many
j_gene: TRBJ2-3
len: 15
CDR3aa: ASSLGGRLGRTDTQY

v_gene: TRBV12-3/TRBV12-4
abundance: many
j_gene: TRBJ2-3
len: 12
CDR3aa: ASSLTGLAGGQY

v_gene: TRBV7-9
abundance: many
j_gene: TRBJ2-7
len: 13
CDR3aa: ASSLVGGPSGEQY

v_gene: TRBV6-1
abundance: .
j_gene: TRBJ2-3
len: 9
CDR3aa: ASSHTDTQY

v_gene: TRBV28
abundance: medium-sized
j_gene: TRBJ2-1
len: 13
CDR3aa: ASSLLTAGAREQF

v_gene: TRBV20-1
abundance: many
j_gene: TRBJ1-5
len: 12
CDR3aa: SAHKRQLNQPQH

v_gene: TRBV5-4
abundance: many
j_gene: TRBJ2-7
len: 11
CDR3aa: ASSLGQGHEQY

v_gene: TRBV10-2
abundance: .
j_gene: TRBJ1-2
len: 10
CDR3aa: ARRDKNYGYT

v_gene: TRBV20-1
abundance: many
j_gene: TRBJ2-1
len: 14
CDR3aa: SARDQTSGGYNEQF

v_gene: TRBV4-1
abundance: .
j_gene: TRBJ2-7
len: 8
CDR3aa: ASSQVEQY

v_gene: TRBV5-5
abundance: many
j_gene: TRBJ2-5
len: 14
CDR3aa: ASSLGGQGIGETQY

v_gene: TRBV28
abundance: few
j_gene: TRBJ1-2
len: 10
CDR3aa: ASNPGLGGYT

v_gene: TRBV18
abundance: few
j_gene: TRBJ2-5
len: 16
CDR3aa: ASSRTSGRDVLQETQY

v_gene: TRBV11-2
abundance: once
j_gene: TRBJ2-7
len: 16
CDR3aa: ASSLRQGFSGTYYEQY